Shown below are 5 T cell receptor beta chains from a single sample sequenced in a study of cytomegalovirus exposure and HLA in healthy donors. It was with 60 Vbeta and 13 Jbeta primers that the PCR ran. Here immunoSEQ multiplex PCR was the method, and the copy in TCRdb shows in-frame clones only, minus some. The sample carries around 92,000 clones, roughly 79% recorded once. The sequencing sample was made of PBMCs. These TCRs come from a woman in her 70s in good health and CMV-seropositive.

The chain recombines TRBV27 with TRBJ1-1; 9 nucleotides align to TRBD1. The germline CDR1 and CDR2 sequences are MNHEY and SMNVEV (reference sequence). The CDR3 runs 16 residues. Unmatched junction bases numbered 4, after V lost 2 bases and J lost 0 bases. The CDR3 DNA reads TGTGCCAGCAGTTTAGGGACAGGGAGGGTGAACACTGAAGCTTTCTTT. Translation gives CASSLGTGRVNTEAFF.

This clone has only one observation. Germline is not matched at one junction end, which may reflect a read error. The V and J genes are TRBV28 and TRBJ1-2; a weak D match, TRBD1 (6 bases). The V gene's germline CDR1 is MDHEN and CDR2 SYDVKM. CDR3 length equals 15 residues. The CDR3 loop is CTSRTPGTQDYGYTF. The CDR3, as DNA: TGTACCAGCAGAACTCCCGGGACACAGGACTATGGCTACACCTTC.

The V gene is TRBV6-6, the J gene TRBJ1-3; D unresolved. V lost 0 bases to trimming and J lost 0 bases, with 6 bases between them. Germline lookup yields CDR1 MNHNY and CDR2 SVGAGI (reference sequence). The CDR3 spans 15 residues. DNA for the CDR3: TGTGCCAGCAGTTACTCGGAGGGCTCTGGAAACACCATATATTTT. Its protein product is CASSYSEGSGNTIYF.

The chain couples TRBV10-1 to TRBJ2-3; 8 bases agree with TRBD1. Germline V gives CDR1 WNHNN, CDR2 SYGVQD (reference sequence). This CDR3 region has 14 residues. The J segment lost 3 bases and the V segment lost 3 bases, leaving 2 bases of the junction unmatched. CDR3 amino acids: CASSDGQGTDTQYF. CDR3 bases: TGCGCCAGCAGTGATGGACAGGGTACAGATACGCAGTATTTT.

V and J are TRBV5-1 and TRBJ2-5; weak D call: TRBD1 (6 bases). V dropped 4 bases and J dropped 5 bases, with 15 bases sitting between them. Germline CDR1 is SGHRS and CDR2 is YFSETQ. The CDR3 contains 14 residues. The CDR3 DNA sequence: TGCGCCAGCAGCAACGGACAGTCCCAGGAGACCCAGTACTTC. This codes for CASSNGQSQETQYF. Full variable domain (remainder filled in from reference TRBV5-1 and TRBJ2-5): KAGVTQTPRYLIKTRGQQVTLSCSPISGHRSVSWYQQTPGQGLQFLFEYFSETQRNKGNFPGRFSGRQFSNSRSEMNVSTLELGDSALYLCASSNGQSQETQYFGPGTRLLVL.